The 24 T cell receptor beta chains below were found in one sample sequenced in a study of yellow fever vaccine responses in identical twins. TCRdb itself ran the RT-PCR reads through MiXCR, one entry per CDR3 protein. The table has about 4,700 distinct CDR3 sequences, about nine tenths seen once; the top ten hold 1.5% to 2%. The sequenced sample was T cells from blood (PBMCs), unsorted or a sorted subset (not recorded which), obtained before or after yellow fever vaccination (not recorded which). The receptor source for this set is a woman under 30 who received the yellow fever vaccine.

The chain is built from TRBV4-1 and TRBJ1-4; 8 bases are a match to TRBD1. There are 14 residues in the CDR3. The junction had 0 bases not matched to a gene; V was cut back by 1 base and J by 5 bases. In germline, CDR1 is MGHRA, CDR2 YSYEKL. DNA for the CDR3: TGCGCCAGCAGCCAAGGACAGGGGAATGAAAAACTGTTTTTT. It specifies CASSQGQGNEKLFF.

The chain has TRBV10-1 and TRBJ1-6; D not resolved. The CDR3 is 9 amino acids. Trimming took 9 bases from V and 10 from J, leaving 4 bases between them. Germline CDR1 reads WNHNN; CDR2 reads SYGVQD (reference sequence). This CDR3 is CARQSPLHF. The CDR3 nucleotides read TGCGCCAGACAGTCACCCCTCCACTTT.

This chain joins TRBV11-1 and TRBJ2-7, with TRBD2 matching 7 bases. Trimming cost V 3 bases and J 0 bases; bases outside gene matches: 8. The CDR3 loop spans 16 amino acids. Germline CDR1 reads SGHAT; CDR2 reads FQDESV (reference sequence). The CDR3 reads CASSFSGRGTSYEQYF. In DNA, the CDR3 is TGTGCCAGCAGCTTTTCGGGGCGGGGGACCTCCTACGAGCAGTACTTC.

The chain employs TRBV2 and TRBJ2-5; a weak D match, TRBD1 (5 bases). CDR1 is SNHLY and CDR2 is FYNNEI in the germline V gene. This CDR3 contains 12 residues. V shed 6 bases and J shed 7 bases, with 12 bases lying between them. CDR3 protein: CASRDTIGTQYF. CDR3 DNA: TGTGCCAGCAGGGACACCATAGGGACCCAGTACTTC. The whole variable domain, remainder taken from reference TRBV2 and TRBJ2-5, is EPEVTQTPSHQVTQMGQEVILRCVPISNHLYFYWYRQILGQKVEFLVSFYNNEISEKSEIFDDQFSVERPDGSNFTLKIRSTKLEDSAMYFCASRDTIGTQYFGPGTRLLVL.

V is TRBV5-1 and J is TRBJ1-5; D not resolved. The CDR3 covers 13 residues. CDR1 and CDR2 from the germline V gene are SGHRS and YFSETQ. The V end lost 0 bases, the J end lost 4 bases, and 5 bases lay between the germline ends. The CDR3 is CASSLVPNQPQHF. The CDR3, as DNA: TGCGCCAGCAGCTTGGTACCGAATCAGCCCCAGCATTTT.

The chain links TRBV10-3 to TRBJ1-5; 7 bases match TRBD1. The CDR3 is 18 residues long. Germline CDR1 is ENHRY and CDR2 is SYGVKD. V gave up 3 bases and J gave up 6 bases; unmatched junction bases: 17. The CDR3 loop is CAISDPPKDRLGPQPQHF. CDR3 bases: TGTGCCATCAGTGATCCCCCCAAGGACAGGCTGGGACCTCAGCCCCAGCATTTT.

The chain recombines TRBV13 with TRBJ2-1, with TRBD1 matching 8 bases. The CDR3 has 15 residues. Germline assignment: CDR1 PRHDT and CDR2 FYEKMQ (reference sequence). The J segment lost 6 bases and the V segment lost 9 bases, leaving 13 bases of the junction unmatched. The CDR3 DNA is TGTGCCAGAGCCGACAGGGGAGAACTTTCCAATGAGCAGTTCTTC. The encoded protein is CARADRGELSNEQFF.

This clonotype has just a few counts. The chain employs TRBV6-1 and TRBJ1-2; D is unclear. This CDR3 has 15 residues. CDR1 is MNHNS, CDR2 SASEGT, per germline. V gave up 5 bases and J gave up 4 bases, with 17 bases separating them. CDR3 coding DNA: TGTGCCAGCAGTACCACACAGCTCCCCCTCTATGGCTACACCTTC. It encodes CASSTTQLPLYGYTF.

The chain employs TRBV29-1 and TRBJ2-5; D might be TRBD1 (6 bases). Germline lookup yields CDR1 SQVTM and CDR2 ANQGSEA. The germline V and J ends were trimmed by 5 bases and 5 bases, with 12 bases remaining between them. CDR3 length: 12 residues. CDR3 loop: CSVRPGDETQYF. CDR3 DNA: TGCAGCGTTAGGCCAGGGGACGAGACCCAGTACTTC.

The CDR3 nucleotides are TGTGCCAGCAGTGTCACTAGCGGGGGGGCAGATACGCAGTATTTT. Translation gives CASSVTSGGADTQYF. The chain joins TRBV6-1 to TRBJ2-3; 13 bases align to TRBD2. In germline, CDR1 is MNHNS, CDR2 SASEGT. The V and J ends lost 4 bases and 4 bases, in that order; junction bases with no gene match: 2. The CDR3 contains 15 residues.

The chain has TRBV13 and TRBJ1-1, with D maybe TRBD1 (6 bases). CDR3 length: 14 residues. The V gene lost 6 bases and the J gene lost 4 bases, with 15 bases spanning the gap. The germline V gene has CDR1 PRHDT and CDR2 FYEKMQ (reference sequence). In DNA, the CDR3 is TGTGCCAGCAGAAAGGGGGTTTCGGGCACTGAAGCTTTCTTT. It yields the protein CASRKGVSGTEAFF. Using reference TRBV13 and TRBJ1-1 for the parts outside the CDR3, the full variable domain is AAGVIQSPRHLIKEKRETATLKCYPIPRHDTVYWYQQGPGQDPQFLISFYEKMQSDKGSIPDRFSAQQFSDYHSELNMSSLELGDSALYFCASRKGVSGTEAFFGQGTRLTVV.

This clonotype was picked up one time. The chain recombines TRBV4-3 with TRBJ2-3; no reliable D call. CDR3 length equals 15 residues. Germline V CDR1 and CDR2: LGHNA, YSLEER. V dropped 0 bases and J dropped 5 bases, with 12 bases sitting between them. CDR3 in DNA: TGCGCCAGCAGCCAAGAGATCTTGGTGGTAGATACGCAGTATTTT. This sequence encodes CASSQEILVVDTQYF.

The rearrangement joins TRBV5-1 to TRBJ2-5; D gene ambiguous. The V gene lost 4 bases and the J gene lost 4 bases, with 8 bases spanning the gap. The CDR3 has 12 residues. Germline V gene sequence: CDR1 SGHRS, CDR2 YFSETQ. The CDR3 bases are TGCGCCAGCAGCCCAACTGCAGAGACCCAGTACTTC. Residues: CASSPTAETQYF.

CDR3 DNA sequence: TGTGCCAGCAGCTTAGCTGGTCGGGAGGCCCTACCCAATGAGCAGTTCTTC. Protein product: CASSLAGREALPNEQFF. The chain couples TRBV11-3 to TRBJ2-1; 7 nucleotides align to TRBD2. CDR1 is SGHNT, CDR2 YENEEA, per germline. J lost 6 bases, V lost 1 base, and 12 bases had no gene match. CDR3 length: 17 amino acids. The entire variable domain, with the rest obtained from reference TRBV11-3 and TRBJ2-1, is as follows: EAGVVQSPRYKIIEKKQPVAFWCNPISGHNTLYWYLQNLGQGPELLIRYENEEAVDDSQLPKDRFSAERLKGVDSTLKIQPAELGDSAVYLCASSLAGREALPNEQFFGPGTRLTVL.

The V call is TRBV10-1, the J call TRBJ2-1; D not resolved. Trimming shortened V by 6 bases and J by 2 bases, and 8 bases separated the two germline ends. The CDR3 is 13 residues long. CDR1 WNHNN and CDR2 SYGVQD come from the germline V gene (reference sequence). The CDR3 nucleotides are TGCGCCAGCAGCCACGGACCCTACAATGAGCAGTTCTTC. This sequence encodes CASSHGPYNEQFF.

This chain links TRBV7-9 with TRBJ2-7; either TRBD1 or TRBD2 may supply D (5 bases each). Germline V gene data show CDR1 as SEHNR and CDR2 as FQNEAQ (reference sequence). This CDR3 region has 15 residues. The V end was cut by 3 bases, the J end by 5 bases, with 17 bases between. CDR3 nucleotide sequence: TGTGCCAGCAGCTTGCTCCGGGACCCCCCCCACGAGCAGTACTTC. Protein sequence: CASSLLRDPPHEQYF.

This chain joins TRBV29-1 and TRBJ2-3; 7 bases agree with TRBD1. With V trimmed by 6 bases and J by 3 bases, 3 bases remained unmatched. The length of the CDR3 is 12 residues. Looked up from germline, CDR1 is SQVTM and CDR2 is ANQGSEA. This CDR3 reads CSVTGATDTQYF. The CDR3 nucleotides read TGCAGCGTAACAGGGGCGACAGATACGCAGTATTTT.

The CDR3 protein is CASRPRDTQETQYF. Written as DNA, the CDR3 is TGTGCCAGCAGGCCACGGGACACCCAAGAGACCCAGTACTTC. V usage is TRBV12-3 or TRBV12-4 and J usage is TRBJ2-5; weak D call: TRBD1 (6 bases). This CDR3 is built from 14 residues. The V end lost 6 bases, the J end lost 1 base, and 12 bases lay between the germline ends.

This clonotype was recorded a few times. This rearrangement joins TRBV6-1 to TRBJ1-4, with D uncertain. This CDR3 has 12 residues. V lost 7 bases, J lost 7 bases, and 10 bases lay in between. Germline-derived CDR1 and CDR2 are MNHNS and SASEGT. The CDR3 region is CASTLSGEKLFF. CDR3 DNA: TGTGCCAGCACCCTTTCAGGTGAAAAACTGTTTTTT.

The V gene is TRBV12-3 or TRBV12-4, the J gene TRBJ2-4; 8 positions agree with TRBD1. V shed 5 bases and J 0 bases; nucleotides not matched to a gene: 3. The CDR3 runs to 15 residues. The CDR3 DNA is TGTGCCAGCAGTCCAACAGGGGGAGCCAAAAACATTCAGTACTTC. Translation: CASSPTGGAKNIQYF.

CDR3 in amino acids: CSARDSREAPYEQYF. The CDR3 nucleotides read TGCAGTGCTAGAGATTCACGGGAGGCGCCCTACGAGCAGTACTTC. This rearrangement joins TRBV20-1 to TRBJ2-7; 7 bases map to TRBD2. V gave up 0 bases and J gave up 2 bases; unmatched junction bases: 7. From germline, CDR1 is DFQATT and CDR2 SNEGSKA (reference sequence). The CDR3 spans 15 residues.

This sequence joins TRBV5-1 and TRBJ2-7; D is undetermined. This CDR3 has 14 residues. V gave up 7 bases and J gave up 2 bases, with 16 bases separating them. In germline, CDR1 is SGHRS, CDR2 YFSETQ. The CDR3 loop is CASAIDPGAYEQYF. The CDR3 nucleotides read TGCGCCAGCGCGATAGACCCTGGGGCCTACGAGCAGTACTTC. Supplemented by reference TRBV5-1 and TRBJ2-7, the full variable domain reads KAGVTQTPRYLIKTRGQQVTLSCSPISGHRSVSWYQQTPGQGLQFLFEYFSETQRNKGNFPGRFSGRQFSNSRSEMNVSTLELGDSALYLCASAIDPGAYEQYFGPGTRLTVT.

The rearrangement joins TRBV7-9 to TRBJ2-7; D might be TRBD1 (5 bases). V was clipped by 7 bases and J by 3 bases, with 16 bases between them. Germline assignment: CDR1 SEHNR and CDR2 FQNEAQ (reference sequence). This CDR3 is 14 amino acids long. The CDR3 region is CASNDRARFYEQYF. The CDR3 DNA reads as TGTGCCAGCAACGACAGAGCCCGATTCTACGAGCAGTACTTC.

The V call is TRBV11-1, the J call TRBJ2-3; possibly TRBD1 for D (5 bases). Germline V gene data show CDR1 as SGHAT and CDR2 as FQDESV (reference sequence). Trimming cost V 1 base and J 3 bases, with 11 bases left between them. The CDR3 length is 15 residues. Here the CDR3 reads CASSLGGERTDTQYF. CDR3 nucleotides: TGTGCCAGCAGCTTAGGGGGCGAGAGGACAGATACGCAGTATTTT.